This T cell receptor beta chain was observed in a study of tumor-infiltrating lymphocytes in localized non-small cell lung cancer. The CDR3 has 15 amino acids. V was pared by 4 bases and J by 3 bases, with 14 bases between. CDR1 and CDR2 from the germline V gene are SGHRS and YFSETQ. The repertoire was sequenced with immunoSEQ multiplex PCR; TCRdb's copy has only in-frame clones and lacks some. The table records roughly 13,000 clones, less than 75% of them present only once. The chain is built from TRBV5-1 and TRBJ1-5; D is uncertain. Sequencing was done on a sample of uninvolved lung tissue not adjacent to the tumor. The TCR originated in a human donor with non-small cell lung cancer. The CDR3 coding sequence is TGCGCCAGCAGCCCAGAAGGAAGGAACAATCAGCCCCAGCATTTT. This codes for CASSPEGRNNQPQHF.